Each of the 28 T cell receptor beta chains below was sequenced from the same sample in a study of shared clonotypes between healthy human individuals. TCRdb's table, derived via immunoSEQ multiplex PCR, lists solely in-frame clones and lacks some. The data hold roughly 2.4 million clones, with approximately 96% observed a single time. The sequencing input was naive CD4+ T cells sorted from blood. Documented subset: CD45RA+ positively selected. The receptors here all came from a man aged 18 to 29 in good health.

This clone was observed once. This chain joins TRBV28 and TRBJ1-5; 11 bases align to TRBD1. There are 17 residues in the CDR3. Germline V gene sequence: CDR1 MDHEN, CDR2 SYDVKM. The junction had 10 bases not matched to a gene; V was cut back by 4 bases and J by 5 bases. The CDR3 coding sequence is TGTGCCAGCAGTTCTCCGGGACAGGGGGGACTTGATCAGCCCCAGCATTTT. This encodes CASSSPGQGGLDQPQHF.

The V gene is TRBV2, the J gene TRBJ1-6, with D maybe TRBD1 (6 bases). V was cut by 8 bases and J by 9 bases, with 14 bases left in between. The germline V gene has CDR1 SNHLY and CDR2 FYNNEI. The CDR3 extends over 13 amino acids. The CDR3 DNA sequence: TGTGCCAGCGGAGACGAGACAGGTTCACCCCTCCACTTT. Its translation: CASGDETGSPLHF. Using reference TRBV2 and TRBJ1-6 for the parts outside the CDR3, the full variable domain is EPEVTQTPSHQVTQMGQEVILRCVPISNHLYFYWYRQILGQKVEFLVSFYNNEISEKSEIFDDQFSVERPDGSNFTLKIRSTKLEDSAMYFCASGDETGSPLHFGNGTRLTVT.

The genes are TRBV11-2 and TRBJ2-2; no clear D. CDR1 and CDR2 (germline): SGHAT, FQNNGV. CDR3 length: 16 amino acids. Trimming left V 1 base short and J 5 bases short, with 14 bases between. DNA for the CDR3: TGTGCCAGCAGCTTAGTCATTGGGTGGTCAACCGGGGAGCTGTTTTTT. This gives the protein CASSLVIGWSTGELFF.

CDR3 loop: CASSPPGVGSYEQYF. Here the CDR3 DNA reads TGTGCCAGCTCACCACCGGGGGTCGGGTCTTACGAGCAGTACTTC. The chain has TRBV18 and TRBJ2-7; D assignment may be TRBD1 or TRBD2 (5 bases each). The germline CDR1 and CDR2 sequences are KGHSH and LQKENI. This CDR3 comprises 15 residues. Between the trimmed V and J ends, which lost 0 bases and 4 bases, there was a span of 13 bases.

The gene calls are TRBV6-1 and TRBJ2-7, with D perhaps matching TRBD1 or TRBD2 (6 bases each). The CDR3 loop spans 14 amino acids. Germline V gene data show CDR1 as MNHNS and CDR2 as SASEGT. The V end was cut by 8 bases, the J end by 4 bases, with 18 bases between. The CDR3 is CASGVGGIPYEQYF. CDR3 sequence (DNA): TGTGCCAGCGGGGTGGGGGGCATCCCTTACGAGCAGTACTTC.

The V gene is TRBV29-1, the J gene TRBJ2-5; D perhaps matches TRBD2 (6 bases). Looked up from germline, CDR1 is SQVTM and CDR2 is ANQGSEA. With 7 bases removed from V and 1 base from J, the gap between germline ends came to 10 bases. The CDR3 is 12 residues long. The CDR3 loop reads CSGGLIQETQYF. CDR3 nucleotide sequence: TGCAGCGGGGGACTGATCCAAGAGACCCAGTACTTC.

The chain combines TRBV6-5 with TRBJ2-1; 10 bases map to TRBD2. Trimming took 2 bases from V and 6 from J; bases not matched to a gene: 7. The germline V gene encodes CDR1 MNHEY and CDR2 SVGAGI. The CDR3 sequence is 16 residues long. In nucleotides, the CDR3 is TGTGCCAGCAGTTACCGGGCTAGCGGGAGAATCAATGAGCAGTTCTTC. Translation: CASSYRASGRINEQFF.

The genes are TRBV5-4 and TRBJ1-4, with 9 bases aligning to TRBD1. This CDR3 is 14 amino acids long. Germline lookup yields CDR1 SGHNT and CDR2 YYREEE (reference sequence). With 4 bases clipped from V and 8 bases from J, the junction kept 6 bases outside the gene matches. CDR3 protein: CASSKWDREEKLFF. CDR3 bases: TGTGCCAGCAGCAAATGGGACAGGGAGGAAAAACTGTTTTTT.

This clone was seen just once. This chain uses TRBV5-1 with TRBJ2-1; D is possibly TRBD2 (6 bases). Germline V gene data show CDR1 as SGHRS and CDR2 as YFSETQ. This CDR3 is built from 15 residues. Trimming removed 5 bases from V and 4 bases from J, with 16 bases in between. CDR3 in DNA: TGCGCCAGCAGGGACGGGCTAGCGCCTTACAATGAGCAGTTCTTC. This gives the protein CASRDGLAPYNEQFF.

The chain has TRBV10-2 and TRBJ1-1; the D gene is possibly TRBD1 (6 bases). Germline assignment: CDR1 WSHSY and CDR2 SAAADI. The CDR3 is 14 amino acids. The V end was cut by 6 bases, the J end by 0 bases, with 11 bases between. CDR3 amino acids: CASRGGQLNTEAFF. CDR3 DNA sequence: TGCGCCAGCAGGGGGGGACAACTGAACACTGAAGCTTTCTTT.

Notes on this clone: Other DNA sequences in the sample encode the same CDR3. This chain links TRBV5-1 with TRBJ1-2; no clear D gene. Trimming left V 0 bases short and J 5 bases short, with 11 bases between. This CDR3 region has 14 residues. Per germline, CDR1 SGHRS and CDR2 YFSETQ. This CDR3 is CASSLDSTDYGYTF. The DNA for the CDR3 is TGCGCCAGCAGCTTGGACTCGACGGATTATGGCTACACCTTC.

This chain links TRBV9 with TRBJ2-5; 8 bases agree with TRBD2. V dropped 0 bases and J dropped 3; count of bases not matched to a gene: 7. The germline V gene has CDR1 SGDLS and CDR2 YYNGEE. The CDR3 covers 16 residues. As DNA, the CDR3 is TGTGCCAGCAGCGTAGACCCCGACGGGAGGGAAGAGACCCAGTACTTC. It codes for CASSVDPDGREETQYF.

Only one count was recorded for this clone. The chain carries TRBV10-3 and TRBJ2-3; D is uncertain. Germline V gene sequence: CDR1 ENHRY, CDR2 SYGVKD. V lost 3 bases to trimming and J lost 1 base, with 5 bases between them. The CDR3 loop spans 13 amino acids. CDR3 residues: CAISESRTDTQYF. The CDR3, as DNA: TGTGCCATCAGTGAATCCCGCACAGATACGCAGTATTTT.

The chain is built from TRBV5-1 and TRBJ2-3, with 8 bases fitting TRBD2. The CDR3 consists of 16 residues. The V and J ends lost 2 bases and 2 bases, in that order; junction bases with no gene match: 7. Germline V lookup: CDR1 SGHRS, CDR2 YFSETQ. The CDR3 sequence is CASSFGGAVPTDTQYF. The DNA for the CDR3 is TGCGCCAGCAGCTTCGGGGGGGCCGTACCCACAGATACGCAGTATTTT.

This clone is a singleton in its sample. The chain has TRBV21-1 and TRBJ2-7. TRBV21-1 is recorded as a pseudogene. This CDR3 has 13 amino acids. The CDR3 sequence: CASSKERVYEQYF. The CDR3, as DNA: TGTGCCAGCAGCAAAGAAAGGGTCTACGAGCAGTACTTC.

The V and J genes are TRBV28 and TRBJ1-2, with D perhaps matching TRBD1 (6 bases). Per the germline V gene, CDR1 is MDHEN and CDR2 is SYDVKM. V gave up 10 bases and J gave up 3 bases, with 12 bases separating them. This CDR3 is 12 amino acids long. CDR3 bases: TGTGCCACTTGGGACACCCACTATGGCTACACCTTC. Amino acid sequence: CATWDTHYGYTF.

This chain uses TRBV7-2 with TRBJ2-2; D ambiguous. Germline CDR1 and CDR2: SGHTA and FQGNSA. V was cut by 4 bases and J by 5 bases, with 14 bases left in between. The CDR3 extends over 15 amino acids. The CDR3 loop is CASSSSIRSTGELFF. For the CDR3, the DNA is TGTGCCAGCAGCTCCTCAATCAGGTCGACCGGGGAGCTGTTTTTT. The variable domain in full, completed from reference TRBV7-2 and TRBJ2-2, reads GAGVSQSPSNKVTEKGKDVELRCDPISGHTALYWYRQSLGQGLEFLIYFQGNSAPDKSGLPSDRFSAERTGGSVSTLTIQRTQQEDSAVYLCASSSSIRSTGELFFGEGSRLTVL.

The table lists this clone with a few counts. V gene TRBV6-6 combines with J gene TRBJ2-5; 7 nucleotides align to TRBD1. Germline CDR1 reads MNHNY; CDR2 reads SVGAGI (reference sequence). The CDR3 contains 13 residues. The V segment lost 6 bases and the J segment 5 bases; nucleotides outside the gene matches: 6. CDR3 nucleotide sequence: TGTGCCAGCAGCCTAGGGGGCTTGGAGACCCAGTACTTC. Protein sequence: CASSLGGLETQYF.

The chain carries TRBV4-1 and TRBJ1-3; D gene ambiguous. CDR3 size: 17 residues. Deletions cut 1 base from V and 0 bases from J, with 13 bases between. The germline gives CDR1 MGHRA, CDR2 YSYEKL. The CDR3 is CASSQGQAGRSGNTIYF. CDR3 bases: TGCGCCAGCAGCCAAGGTCAGGCAGGCCGCTCTGGAAACACCATATATTTT.

The J gene is TRBJ2-7, the V gene TRBV10-3, with TRBD2 as a possible D gene (6 bases). From germline, CDR1 is ENHRY and CDR2 SYGVKD. Trimming removed 6 bases from V and 3 bases from J, with 18 bases in between. CDR3 length: 15 amino acids. The CDR3 DNA reads as TGTGCCATCAGGGGCGGAGCGGGCGATTACTACGAGCAGTACTTC. Translation gives CAIRGGAGDYYEQYF.

The chain combines TRBV7-2 with TRBJ2-1; tentative D call: TRBD1 (6 bases). The germline V and J ends were trimmed by 6 bases and 4 bases, with 13 bases remaining between them. In germline, CDR1 is SGHTA, CDR2 FQGNSA. CDR3 length equals 14 residues. The chain's CDR3 is CASSTQGGYNEQFF. CDR3 coding DNA: TGTGCCAGCAGTACCCAAGGGGGATACAATGAGCAGTTCTTC.

In the case of this clone: Other DNA sequences in the same sample also yield this CDR3. J is TRBJ1-3 and V is TRBV9; D may be TRBD1 (5 bases). CDR3 length equals 14 residues. Germline V gene sequence: CDR1 SGDLS, CDR2 YYNGEE. The V and J ends lost 0 bases and 4 bases respectively, with 8 bases between them. CDR3 region: CASSVGGEGNTIYF. The DNA for the CDR3 is TGTGCCAGCAGCGTAGGAGGGGAAGGAAACACCATATATTTT.

The chain couples TRBV19 to TRBJ1-5, with D perhaps TRBD1 (5 bases). The germline gives CDR1 LNHDA, CDR2 SQIVND (reference sequence). Trimming stripped 8 bases from V and 4 bases from J, with 12 bases between. This CDR3 is 13 amino acids long. The CDR3 spells CASRREGNQPQHF. DNA for the CDR3: TGTGCCAGTCGCAGGGAGGGGAATCAGCCCCAGCATTTT.

V is TRBV11-2 and J is TRBJ1-3, with unresolved D. Germline CDR1 and CDR2: SGHAT and FQNNGV. V lost 5 bases to trimming and J lost 0 bases, with 23 bases between them. The CDR3 loop spans 19 amino acids. This CDR3 is CASSPRRTRLENSGNTIYF. As DNA, the CDR3 is TGTGCCAGCAGCCCCAGAAGGACCAGACTTGAAAACTCTGGAAACACCATATATTTT.

The chain employs TRBV11-2 and TRBJ2-1; possible D gene TRBD1, 6 bases. V lost 4 bases to trimming and J lost 7 bases, with 11 bases between them. Germline lookup yields CDR1 SGHAT and CDR2 FQNNGV. This CDR3 spans 13 amino acids. DNA for the CDR3: TGTGCCAGCAGCTCCCTGAGGGGGAATGAGCAGTTCTTC. Its protein is CASSSLRGNEQFF.

The chain recombines TRBV14 with TRBJ2-7, with D perhaps given as TRBD1 or TRBD2 (5 bases each). Germline-derived CDR1 and CDR2 are SGHDN and FVKESK. The CDR3 is made up of 15 amino acids. V was shortened by 5 bases and J by 5 bases, with 19 bases between the two germline ends. In nucleotides, the CDR3 is TGTGCCAGCAGCTCCGGGACCCCCGGTTGGGACGAGCAGTACTTC. Encoded protein: CASSSGTPGWDEQYF.

This clone has a single count. This sequence joins TRBV6-1 and TRBJ2-1, with 7 bases matching TRBD1. The CDR3 extends over 13 amino acids. The germline V gene encodes CDR1 MNHNS and CDR2 SASEGT. Trimming removed 6 bases from V and 5 bases from J; junction bases left unmatched: 4. This CDR3 reads CASRPGQDNEQFF. The CDR3 region has the DNA TGTGCCAGCAGGCCCGGACAGGACAATGAGCAGTTCTTC.

This chain joins TRBV4-3 and TRBJ2-5; D gene uncertain. Germline V CDR1 and CDR2: LGHNA, YSLEER. The V end lost 0 bases, the J end lost 4 bases, and 6 bases lay between the germline ends. The CDR3 has 13 residues. CDR3 sequence (DNA): TGCGCCAGCAGCCAAGAACCTTTAGAGACCCAGTACTTC. Its translation: CASSQEPLETQYF.